This T cell receptor beta chain emerged from a study of human T cells and chemical hapten exposure. Trimming pared 3 bases from V and 3 bases from J, leaving 11 bases between. There are 14 residues in the CDR3. A single record per CDR3 protein comes from TCRdb applying MiXCR to the RACE reads. The sample lists approximately 82,000 distinct CDR3 sequences, approximately 12% occurring once. This sample's time point: patch test 1, 2 weeks after DPC sensitization. As to treatment: therapeutic diphenylcyclopropenone sensitization with weekly scalp DPC. Patch tests were applied only after blood draws. Alopecia patients between 18 and 70 years old and suitable for DPC were used as donors. Total RNA was extracted from unfractionated whole blood. This clonotype was found many times.

This receptor was obtained from a woman aged 55-75 years with alopecia areata. Some clones in this sample may be carry-over from other donors' samples. The chain combines TRBV12-3 or TRBV12-4 with TRBJ1-2, with no clear D. Here the sequenced sample was whole blood, taken in connection with sensitization to the hapten diphenylcyclopropenone (DPC). The CDR3 DNA follows: TGTGCCAGCAGTTTTACGGGGAACCACTATGGCTACACCTTC. Amino acid sequence: CASSFTGNHYGYTF.